The clone carrying this TCR beta chain was recorded at least ten times. The CDR3 has 15 amino acids. Germline CDR1 is SGHRS and CDR2 is YFSETQ. Trimming cost V 2 bases and J 2 bases, with 12 bases left between them. This specimen belongs to a study of early T cells in non-severe SARS-CoV-2 infection. Looking at the study overall: Chains from this unsorted whole-blood bulk RNA could not be paired.

Unique molecular identifiers were added to individual cDNA molecules. A single record per CDR3 protein comes from TCRdb applying MiXCR to the 5' RACE reads. The sample includes about 55,000 distinct CDR3 sequences, under 15% of them seen just once. The sequencing used whole blood, collected at baseline. The gene calls are TRBV5-1 and TRBJ2-3; perhaps D is TRBD1 or TRBD2 (7 bases each). The TCR comes from an adult who was a healthcare worker with PCR-confirmed SARS-CoV-2 infection or an uninfected control (not recorded which). In DNA form, the CDR3 reads TGCGCCAGCAGCTTCCAGGGGGGGCCCACAGATACGCAGTATTTT. Protein sequence: CASSFQGGPTDTQYF.